The sample holds many counts of the clone carrying this T cell receptor (beta chain). These data belong to a study of early T cells in non-severe SARS-CoV-2 infection. Each cDNA molecule carried a unique molecular identifier. TCRdb used MiXCR to reprocess the 5' RACE reads, holding one entry per CDR3 protein. The sample yields tens of thousands of distinct CDR3 sequences, about an eighth seen once. V shed 5 bases and J shed 2 bases, with 17 bases lying between them. This CDR3 spans 16 amino acids. Germline-derived CDR1 and CDR2 are KGHSH and LQKENI. The sequenced sample consisted of whole blood. The gene calls are TRBV18 and TRBJ2-3; D not resolved. This clonotype originated in an adult who was a healthcare worker with PCR-confirmed SARS-CoV-2 infection or an uninfected control (not recorded which). CDR3 nucleotide sequence: TGTGCCAGCTCAACAATCCCCCATGGTATCACAGATACGCAGTATTTT. This sequence encodes CASSTIPHGITDTQYF.